This T cell receptor (beta chain) was identified in a study of T-cell reconstitution after alpha-beta-depleted transplantation in children. Germline-derived CDR1 and CDR2 are SGDLS and YYNGEE. The V end was cut by 6 bases, the J end by 7 bases, with 20 bases between. The CDR3 spans 14 residues. Study results and caveats: At the one-year point after transplant, T-cell counts and TCRbeta diversity were found to come mostly from T cells that had been newly produced. At day 60, the high TCRbeta diversity found in some patients originated from recipient T cells and thymic progenitors that had survived. Several hundred expanded graft clones reportedly were the source of alpha-beta T cells about two months after transplant.

This clonotype was recorded a few times. The target antigen is unknown. TCRbeta library construction was performed incorporating unique molecular identifiers. TCRdb reprocessed the PCR reads via MiXCR and lists one record per CDR3 protein. The table includes more than 400,000 distinct CDR3 sequences, approximately 42% detected once. The sequenced sample was PBMCs, obtained before TCRalphabeta/CD19-depleted stem cell transplant. The sequence derives from a girl aged 2 to 9 with aplastic anemia, due to receive a stem cell transplant. The chain joins TRBV9 to TRBJ2-7, with D possibly being TRBD2 (5 bases). CDR3 residues: CASTPRDSVGEQYF. The CDR3 nucleotides are TGTGCCAGCACCCCCCGGGATAGCGTAGGGGAGCAGTACTTC.